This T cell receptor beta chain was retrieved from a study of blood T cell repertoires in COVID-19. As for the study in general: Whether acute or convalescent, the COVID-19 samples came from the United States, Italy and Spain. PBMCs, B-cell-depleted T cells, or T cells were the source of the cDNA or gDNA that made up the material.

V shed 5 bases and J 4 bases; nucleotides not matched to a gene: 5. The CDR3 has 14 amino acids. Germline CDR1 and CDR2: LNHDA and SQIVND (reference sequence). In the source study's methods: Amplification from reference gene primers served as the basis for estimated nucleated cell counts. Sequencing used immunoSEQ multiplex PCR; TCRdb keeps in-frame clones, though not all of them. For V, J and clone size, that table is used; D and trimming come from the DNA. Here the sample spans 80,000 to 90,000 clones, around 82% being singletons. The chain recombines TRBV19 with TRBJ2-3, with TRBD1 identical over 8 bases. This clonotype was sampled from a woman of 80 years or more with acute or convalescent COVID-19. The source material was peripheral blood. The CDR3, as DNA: TGTGCCAGTAGTGTCCAGGGGGCATCAGATACGCAGTATTTT. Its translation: CASSVQGASDTQYF.